A single sample gave rise to the 26 T cell receptor beta chains below, sequenced in a study of Ad26.COV2.S vaccination and SARS-CoV-2 variants. Produced via immunoSEQ multiplex PCR; TCRdb's table is partial and in-frame only. This table has hundreds of thousands of clones, 89% appearing once. Treatment specified: around 19 received Ad26.COV2.S at low or high dose, single or two shots; 5 received placebo; per-sample allocation not given. The samples date from day 63 after the first vaccine or placebo injection. Here the sequenced sample was peripheral blood, taken in a trial of Ad26.COV2.S vaccine versus placebo. Receptors originate from a person between 18 and 59 years old who received the Ad26.COV2.S COVID-19 vaccine or a placebo.

This chain uses TRBV11-2 with TRBJ1-6; D call uncertain. Germline CDR1 SGHAT, CDR2 FQNNGV. There are 12 residues in the CDR3. Between the trimmed V and J ends, which lost 3 bases and 8 bases, there was a span of 5 bases. DNA of the CDR3: TGTGCCAGCAGCTTTTCCGATTCACCCCTCCACTTT. Protein sequence: CASSFSDSPLHF. The variable domain in full, with the rest retrieved from reference TRBV11-2 and TRBJ1-6, is EAGVAQSPRYKIIEKRQSVAFWCNPISGHATLYWYQQILGQGPKLLIQFQNNGVVDDSQLPKDRFSAERLKGVDSTLKIQPAKLEDSAVYLCASSFSDSPLHFGNGTRLTVT.

The CDR3 is CSADRGTQYF. CDR3 nucleotide sequence: TGCAGTGCTGACCGGGGGACCCAGTACTTC. The rearrangement uses TRBV20-1 and TRBJ2-5; TRBD2 is a possible D gene (5 bases). The V gene lost 5 bases and the J gene lost 7 bases, with 8 bases spanning the gap. Germline-derived CDR1 and CDR2 are DFQATT and SNEGSKA (reference sequence). The CDR3 length is 10 residues.

V usage is TRBV5-1 and J usage is TRBJ2-6; 12 positions agree with TRBD1. Trimming took 4 bases from V and 0 from J; bases not matched to a gene: 5. This CDR3 contains 18 residues. The germline gives CDR1 SGHRS, CDR2 YFSETQ. The CDR3 DNA reads TGCGCCAGCAGCCCGGGACAGGGGGCCAGCTCTGGGGCCAACGTCCTGACTTTC. As protein: CASSPGQGASSGANVLTF.

The sample holds one count of this clone. The chain is built from TRBV19 and TRBJ1-5; 8 bases are shared with TRBD1. J was trimmed by 3 bases and V by 1 base; bases with no gene match: 2. This CDR3 is built from 15 residues. In germline, CDR1 is LNHDA, CDR2 SQIVND (reference sequence). The CDR3 DNA sequence: TGTGCCAGTAGTATAGCGGACAGGGCCAATCAGCCCCAGCATTTT. Protein product: CASSIADRANQPQHF.

This clone was recorded a few times. The rearrangement uses TRBV3-1 (or the pseudogene TRBV3-2) and TRBJ1-2; maybe TRBD1 (5 bases). The CDR3 is 16 residues long. CDR1 is LGHDT and CDR2 is YNNKEL in the germline V gene (reference sequence). Trimming shortened V by 1 base and J by 0 bases, and 12 bases separated the two germline ends. The CDR3 loop is CASSQGGQGSNYGYTF. In nucleotides, the CDR3 is TGTGCCAGCAGCCAAGGTGGTCAGGGATCTAACTATGGCTACACCTTC.

This chain joins TRBV20-1 and TRBJ2-1; no reliable D call. The CDR3 contains 10 residues. Deletions cut 1 base from V and 9 bases from J, with 4 bases between. Germline assignment: CDR1 DFQATT and CDR2 SNEGSKA (reference sequence). In nucleotides, the CDR3 is TGCAGTGCTAGAGGGGGTGAGCAGTTCTTC. As protein: CSARGGEQFF.

The chain joins TRBV6-5 to TRBJ1-1; D uncertain. The length of the CDR3 is 15 residues. CDR1 is MNHEY, CDR2 SVGAGI, per germline. The V end lost 2 bases, the J end lost 5 bases, and 15 bases lay between the germline ends. CDR3 bases: TGTGCCAGCAGTTACCATCGGGGAAGATGGACTGAAGCTTTCTTT. Residues: CASSYHRGRWTEAFF.

This chain's CDR3 is CASSGRDRKGTGELFF. The CDR3 coding sequence is TGTGCCAGCAGCGGCCGGGACAGGAAAGGAACCGGGGAGCTGTTTTTT. The chain has TRBV11-3 and TRBJ2-2; 8 bases line up with TRBD1. There are 16 residues in the CDR3. V was clipped by 5 bases and J by 5 bases; unmatched bases: 10. Germline V lookup: CDR1 SGHNT, CDR2 YENEEA.

In its sample, this clone was seen a few times. J is TRBJ2-7 and V is TRBV27, with D perhaps being TRBD1 or TRBD2 (5 bases each). CDR1 and CDR2 from the germline V gene are MNHEY and SMNVEV (reference sequence). V shed 1 base and J shed 2 bases, with 6 bases lying between them. The CDR3 consists of 13 residues. The DNA of the CDR3 is TGTGCCAGCAGTTTATGGGGACCCTACGAGCAGTACTTC. This translates into CASSLWGPYEQYF.

The chain links TRBV6-5 to TRBJ1-6; possible D gene TRBD1, 6 bases. Germline CDR1 MNHEY, CDR2 SVGAGI. CDR3 length: 14 amino acids. V gave up 6 bases and J gave up 0 bases, with 6 bases separating them. The CDR3 DNA sequence: TGTGCCAGCAGGGACAGCTCCTATAATTCACCCCTCCACTTT. Translation gives CASRDSSYNSPLHF.

The rearrangement uses TRBV2 and TRBJ1-2; D unclear. There are 14 residues in the CDR3. In germline, CDR1 is SNHLY, CDR2 FYNNEI. V gave up 1 base and J gave up 0 bases, with 6 bases separating them. DNA for the CDR3: TGTGCCAGCAGTGAAGGGCGTTCTAACTATGGCTACACCTTC. Amino acid sequence: CASSEGRSNYGYTF.

The rearrangement joins TRBV30 to TRBJ1-5; D remains unclear. The CDR3 spans 13 residues. Trimming shortened V by 0 bases and J by 5 bases, and 8 bases separated the two germline ends. Looked up from germline, CDR1 is GTSNPN and CDR2 is SVGIG (reference sequence). The CDR3 bases are TGTGCCTGGAGTGTCCAGGAGGATCAGCCCCAGCATTTT. This sequence encodes CAWSVQEDQPQHF.

This chain uses TRBV10-2 with TRBJ2-2; tentatively, D is TRBD1 (7 bases). The CDR3 runs to 18 residues. Trimming stripped 2 bases from V and 1 base from J, with 17 bases between. From germline, CDR1 is WSHSY and CDR2 SAAADI. CDR3: CASSEAGQPFLNTGELFF. The CDR3 coding sequence is TGCGCCAGCAGTGAGGCGGGACAGCCTTTCCTGAACACCGGGGAGCTGTTTTTT.

The chain joins TRBV5-1 to TRBJ1-1; D not certain. Trimming removed 1 base from V and 5 bases from J, with 12 bases in between. The germline V gene has CDR1 SGHRS and CDR2 YFSETQ. This CDR3 contains 14 residues. CDR3: CASSLNILETEAFF. As DNA, the CDR3 is TGCGCCAGCAGCTTGAACATATTGGAGACTGAAGCTTTCTTT. The variable domain in full, with the rest retrieved from reference TRBV5-1 and TRBJ1-1, is KAGVTQTPRYLIKTRGQQVTLSCSPISGHRSVSWYQQTPGQGLQFLFEYFSETQRNKGNFPGRFSGRQFSNSRSEMNVSTLELGDSALYLCASSLNILETEAFFGQGTRLTVV.

This clone was detected only once. V gene TRBV4-2 combines with J gene TRBJ1-4; weak D call: TRBD1 (6 bases). V dropped 0 bases and J dropped 7 bases, with 21 bases sitting between them. The CDR3 covers 18 residues. CDR1 LGHNA and CDR2 YNFKEQ come from the germline V gene. The CDR3 reads CASSQDPRGALPGEKLFF. CDR3 coding DNA: TGTGCCAGCAGCCAAGACCCACGGGGGGCGCTTCCCGGTGAAAAACTGTTTTTT.

This chain links TRBV7-2 with TRBJ1-1; TRBD1 matches 8 bases. CDR1 SGHTA and CDR2 FQGNSA come from the germline V gene. This CDR3 region has 15 residues. V shed 5 bases, J shed 5 bases, and the junction held 10 bases outside the gene matches. The CDR3 region has the DNA TGTGCCAGCAGCACCCTCGGACAGGGTATGACTGAAGCTTTCTTT. As protein: CASSTLGQGMTEAFF. Drawing the rest from reference TRBV7-2 and TRBJ1-1, the complete variable domain is GAGVSQSPSNKVTEKGKDVELRCDPISGHTALYWYRQSLGQGLEFLIYFQGNSAPDKSGLPSDRFSAERTGGSVSTLTIQRTQQEDSAVYLCASSTLGQGMTEAFFGQGTRLTVV.

J is TRBJ1-3 and V is TRBV7-3; D unclear. Germline V gene data show CDR1 as SGHTA and CDR2 as FQGTGA. Between the trimmed V and J ends, which lost 5 bases and 0 bases, there was a span of 11 bases. This CDR3 has 15 residues. This chain's CDR3 is CASSLDGNSGNTIYF. The CDR3 DNA is TGTGCCAGCAGCCTGGACGGGAACTCTGGAAACACCATATATTTT.

The rearrangement links TRBV6-6 to TRBJ2-7; D unresolved. CDR3 size: 13 residues. The V end was cut by 2 bases, the J end by 2 bases, with 7 bases between. Per the germline V gene, CDR1 is MNHNY and CDR2 is SVGAGI (reference sequence). The DNA for the CDR3 is TGTGCCAGCAGTTACCAAGGCACCTACGAGCAGTACTTC. Translation gives CASSYQGTYEQYF.

The table lists this clone with a few counts. The chain combines TRBV5-4 with TRBJ1-3, with D possibly matching TRBD1 (5 bases). Looked up from germline, CDR1 is SGHNT and CDR2 is YYREEE (reference sequence). The ends were cut back, 5 bases at V and 0 bases at J, with 12 bases in the middle. This CDR3 contains 15 residues. CDR3 in amino acids: CASRPDILSGNTIYF. DNA of the CDR3: TGTGCCAGCAGGCCGGACATCCTCTCTGGAAACACCATATATTTT.

The CDR3 bases are TGTGCCAGCAGTTTACTACCTTCGGAGGAGCAGTTCTTC. Amino acid sequence: CASSLLPSEEQFF. This chain links TRBV6-5 with TRBJ2-1; D is unresolved. Germline V lookup: CDR1 MNHEY, CDR2 SVGAGI. V was trimmed by 4 bases and J by 10 bases, leaving 14 bases between them. This CDR3 has 13 residues.

This clone came up once. CDR3 sequence (DNA): TGTGCCAGCAGCTTTAGCGGGAGCTTTAACAATGAGCAGTTCTTC. It specifies CASSFSGSFNNEQFF. This sequence joins TRBV11-2 and TRBJ2-1, with TRBD2 identical over 9 bases. Germline loops: CDR1 SGHAT, CDR2 FQNNGV. CDR3 length: 15 residues. Unmatched junction bases numbered 5, after V lost 3 bases and J lost 5 bases.

The CDR3 DNA reads as TGTGCCAGCAGTTACTCGGCGGACATCGCCGGCTTCACCATATATTTT. Translating it yields CASSYSADIAGFTIYF. V is TRBV6-8 and J is TRBJ1-3; weak D call: TRBD1 (5 bases). CDR3 size: 16 residues. Trimming stripped 0 bases from V and 9 bases from J, with 18 bases between. Germline V lookup: CDR1 MNHGY, CDR2 SAAAGT.

This clone was recorded only once. V is TRBV30 and J is TRBJ2-7; 8 bases agree with TRBD1. CDR1 is GTSNPN, CDR2 SVGIG, per germline (reference sequence). The V segment lost 1 base and the J segment 3 bases; nucleotides outside the gene matches: 5. The CDR3 is 14 residues long. CDR3 sequence: CAWSEDRGFYEQYF. In nucleotides, the CDR3 is TGTGCCTGGAGTGAAGACAGGGGATTCTACGAGCAGTACTTC.

The chain couples TRBV6-1 to TRBJ1-1; D remains unclear. This CDR3 has 13 residues. Trimming removed 2 bases from V and 4 bases from J, with 8 bases in between. CDR1 and CDR2 from the germline V gene are MNHNS and SASEGT. The CDR3, as DNA: TGTGCCAGCAGTGAAAGACAAGTCACTGAAGCTTTCTTT. Translating gives CASSERQVTEAFF.

This chain joins TRBV5-4 and TRBJ1-3; maybe TRBD1 (5 bases). The CDR3 length is 15 residues. Germline V gene sequence: CDR1 SGHNT, CDR2 YYREEE (reference sequence). V lost 3 bases and J 3 bases, leaving 13 bases between the germline ends. The DNA of the CDR3 is TGTGCCAGCAGCTCGGAGGGGCGTAGTGGAAACACCATATATTTT. Translated, it gives CASSSEGRSGNTIYF. Variable domain in full (rest from reference TRBV5-4 and TRBJ1-3): ETGVTQSPTHLIKTRGQQVTLRCSSQSGHNTVSWYQQALGQGPQFIFQYYREEENGRGNFPPRFSGLQFPNYSSELNVNALELDDSALYLCASSSEGRSGNTIYFGEGSWLTVV.

The V gene is TRBV11-2, the J gene TRBJ2-7, with D possibly TRBD2 on 5 matching bases. Germline V gives CDR1 SGHAT, CDR2 FQNNGV. V was clipped by 5 bases and J by 2 bases, with 10 bases between them. CDR3 size: 13 residues. CDR3 sequence reads: CASSAGKTYEQYF. The CDR3 region has the DNA TGTGCCAGCAGCGCCGGGAAGACCTACGAGCAGTACTTC.